The rows below give T cell receptor beta chains drawn from one sample of a study of CD8+ T cells in alopecia areata. Sequenced by immunoSEQ multiplex PCR; TCRdb stores in-frame clones only, minus some. This table holds about 200,000 clones, over 60% found once. The specimen comprised CD4+ T cells sorted from blood, sampled at week 4, from a patient treated with tofacitinib. The receptor source for this set is a human donor with alopecia areata. Each CDR3 is given with its conserved first and last residue. D genes are given only for firm matches. The size of a clone is reported for some rows only, either as once, few or many, or as a class for expanded clones.

V gene	J gene	D gene	clone size	CDR3 protein	CDR3 DNA
TRBV4-3	TRBJ1-2	-	few	CASSQDQRYGYTF	TGCGCCAGCAGCCAAGATCAACGATATGGCTACACCTTC
TRBV6-5	TRBJ1-6	TRBD1	-	CASSRGQGTISPLHF	TGTGCCAGCAGCCGAGGACAGGGGACGATTTCACCCCTCCACTTT
TRBV27	TRBJ2-5	-	-	CASSKGGGPSRETQYF	TGTGCCAGCAGTAAAGGGGGAGGACCATCGAGGGAGACCCAGTACTTC
TRBV4-1	TRBJ1-1	TRBD1	-	CASSLGTGLNTEAFF	TGCGCCAGCAGCCTTGGGACAGGGCTGAACACTGAAGCTTTCTTT
TRBV29-1	TRBJ2-2	-	-	CSVDRGSGELFF	TGCAGCGTTGATCGAGGCTCCGGGGAGCTGTTTTTT
TRBV13	TRBJ2-2	TRBD1	-	CASSLRTGVNTGELFF	TGTGCCAGCAGCTTACGGACAGGGGTAAACACCGGGGAGCTGTTTTTT
TRBV4-2	TRBJ2-4	TRBD1	many	CASSQSGTGGNIQYF	TGTGCCAGCAGCCAGTCCGGGACAGGGGGAAACATTCAGTACTTC
TRBV4-3	TRBJ1-1	-	few	CASSQDLAGGTEAFF	TGCGCCAGCAGCCAAGATCTGGCCGGCGGCACTGAAGCTTTCTTT
TRBV19	TRBJ1-5	-	once	CASSIGVNQPQHF	TGTGCCAGTAGTATAGGTGTCAATCAGCCCCAGCATTTT
TRBV10-3	TRBJ1-1	TRBD1	-	CAISESWTGGSQAFF	TGTGCCATCAGTGAGTCCTGGACAGGGGGCAGCCAAGCTTTCTTT
TRBV2	TRBJ2-5	-	-	CASSVEGQETQYF	TGTGCCAGCAGCGTGGAGGGGCAAGAGACCCAGTACTTC
TRBV27	TRBJ2-5	-	-	CASSSPGKQETQYF	TGTGCCAGCAGTTCTCCTGGAAAGCAAGAGACCCAGTACTTC
TRBV4-2	TRBJ2-1	TRBD2	many	CASSLGTSGGGEQFF	TGTGCCAGCAGCCTCGGGACTAGCGGGGGAGGGGAGCAGTTCTTC
TRBV13	TRBJ1-1	-	-	CASRKVGGNTEAFF	TGTGCCAGCAGGAAGGTCGGGGGGAACACTGAAGCTTTCTTT
TRBV5-1	TRBJ1-1	-	once	CASSLAGGMNTEAFF	TGCGCCAGCAGCTTGGCCGGGGGCATGAACACTGAAGCTTTCTTT
TRBV4-3	TRBJ1-3	-	few	CASSQDAHDGNTIYF	TGCGCCAGCAGCCAAGATGCCCATGATGGAAACACCATATATTTT
TRBV5-4	TRBJ2-5	-	-	CASSLVDRGETQYF	TGTGCCAGCAGCTTGGTGGACAGAGGAGAGACCCAGTACTTC
TRBV27	TRBJ2-5	TRBD2	-	CASSSNSGGETQYF	TGTGCCAGCAGCTCCAATAGCGGGGGGGAGACCCAGTACTTC
TRBV27	TRBJ1-1	-	-	CASSSGQNTEAFF	TGTGCCAGCAGCTCAGGACAGAACACTGAAGCTTTCTTT
TRBV29-1	TRBJ2-5	TRBD2	-	CSARLAGGAETQYF	TGCAGCGCCCGACTAGCGGGGGGAGCAGAGACCCAGTACTTC
TRBV7-9	TRBJ2-3	-	few	CLGRPAAAEGRDTQYF	TGTCTTGGCAGGCCCGCGGCCGCGGAGGGTAGAGATACGCAGTATTTT
TRBV27	TRBJ2-3	-	-	CASQPAGARTDTQYF	TGTGCCAGCCAACCGGCGGGGGCACGCACAGATACGCAGTATTTT
TRBV30	TRBJ2-1	-	-	CAWSVGDEQFF	TGTGCCTGGAGTGTAGGGGATGAGCAGTTCTTC
TRBV2	TRBJ2-5	-	-	CASSEAAQETQYF	TGTGCCAGCAGTGAAGCTGCCCAAGAGACCCAGTACTTC
TRBV30	TRBJ1-4	-	few	CAWSVIGLGGEKLFF	TGTGCCTGGAGTGTAATCGGGCTTGGAGGGGAAAAACTGTTTTTT
TRBV11-2	TRBJ2-5	TRBD2	-	CASSLGGRETQYF	TGTGCCAGCAGCTTGGGGGGGAGAGAGACCCAGTACTTC
TRBV29-1	TRBJ1-2	-	-	CSVAQGGKGYGYTF	TGCAGCGTGGCCCAAGGGGGAAAAGGGTATGGCTACACCTTC
TRBV11-2	TRBJ2-1	TRBD2	-	CASSLSLAGGSYNEQFF	TGTGCCAGCAGCTTATCTCTAGCGGGGGGGTCCTACAATGAGCAGTTCTTC
TRBV19	TRBJ1-5	-	-	CASSMALWVAPQHF	TGTGCCAGTAGTATGGCTCTTTGGGTTGCGCCCCAGCATTTT
TRBV10-3	TRBJ1-2	-	few	CAISPVSGNYGYTF	TGTGCCATCAGTCCGGTTAGCGGTAACTATGGCTACACCTTC
TRBV10-3	TRBJ2-3	-	-	CAITERGDTQYF	TGTGCCATCACGGAGAGGGGAGATACGCAGTATTTT
TRBV7-9	TRBJ1-6	-	few	CASSFGQGGSPLHF	TGTGCCAGCAGCTTCGGGCAGGGTGGCTCACCCCTCCACTTT
TRBV2	TRBJ1-2	-	few	CASRYTGYTF	TGTGCCAGCAGATACACTGGCTACACCTTC
TRBV2	TRBJ2-5	TRBD1	few	CATTGEETQYF	TGTGCCACGACAGGGGAAGAGACCCAGTACTTC
TRBV25-1	TRBJ2-7	TRBD1	-	CASTRQGGYEQYF	TGTGCCAGCACTCGACAGGGGGGCTACGAGCAGTACTTC
TRBV5-4	TRBJ2-3	TRBD2	-	CASSPRLAGRADTQYF	TGTGCCAGCAGCCCCAGACTAGCGGGGCGAGCAGATACGCAGTATTTT
TRBV10-3	TRBJ1-2	-	-	CAISESRRGGYTF	TGTGCCATCAGTGAGAGTCGCCGCGGGGGCTACACCTTC
TRBV5-1	TRBJ2-7	-	-	CASSRPLDHEQYF	TGCGCCAGCAGCCGCCCCTTGGACCACGAGCAGTACTTC
TRBV29-1	TRBJ2-5	TRBD1	-	CSIRPGTVQETQYF	TGCAGCATACGCCCGGGGACAGTTCAAGAGACCCAGTACTTC
TRBV11-2	TRBJ2-5	TRBD2	-	CASSLVGTSGVRRQETQYF	TGTGCCAGCAGCTTAGTAGGGACTAGCGGGGTTCGGAGGCAAGAGACCCAGTACTTC
TRBV30	TRBJ1-2	-	-	CAWRTVNYGYTF	TGTGCCTGGAGGACAGTTAACTATGGCTACACCTTC
TRBV30	TRBJ1-1	-	-	CAWTLNGGSEAFF	TGTGCCTGGACCTTAAATGGGGGATCCGAAGCTTTCTTT
TRBV6-5	TRBJ2-6	TRBD1	-	CAGTGVGANVLTF	TGTGCTGGAACAGGGGTTGGGGCCAACGTCCTGACTTTC
TRBV7-9	TRBJ2-5	-	-	CASSLAGELRQETQYF	TGTGCCAGCAGCTTAGCGGGGGAACTACGGCAAGAGACCCAGTACTTC
TRBV2	TRBJ2-1	-	-	CASSLGLGQFF	TGTGCCAGCAGCCTCGGGTTGGGGCAGTTCTTC
TRBV9	TRBJ2-2	-	-	CASSAPGPGELFF	TGTGCCAGCAGCGCCCCGGGCCCCGGGGAGCTGTTTTTT
TRBV6-5	TRBJ1-5	-	-	CASSDNSNQPQHF	TGTGCCAGCAGTGATAACAGCAATCAGCCCCAGCATTTT
TRBV4-1	TRBJ2-5	-	few	CASSPTDQGRETQYF	TGCGCCAGCAGCCCGACCGATCAGGGGAGGGAGACCCAGTACTTC
TRBV9	TRBJ2-7	TRBD1	few	CASSVGVRTGAYEQYF	TGTGCCAGCAGCGTAGGAGTAAGGACAGGGGCTTACGAGCAGTACTTC
TRBV15	TRBJ2-7	-	few	CATSRDRGGGAYEQYF	TGTGCCACCAGCAGAGATCGTGGGGGTGGGGCCTACGAGCAGTACTTC
TRBV2	TRBJ2-5	TRBD2	-	CASSAQRGTETQYF	TGTGCCAGCAGTGCCCAGCGGGGGACGGAGACCCAGTACTTC